The 12 T cell receptor beta chains below come from one sample, sequenced in a study of identical twins. TCRdb reprocessed the 5' RACE reads with MiXCR, giving one entry per CDR3 protein. The table lists 600,000 to 850,000 distinct CDR3 sequences, 18% of them singletons, with less than 15% in the top ten. The same specimen was also included in a second study, on T cells expressing NK-cell markers.

Specimen: PBMCs. The receptors originated from a young woman in good health.

This clonotype was picked up a small number of times. This chain uses TRBV7-2 with TRBJ2-1; 9 nucleotides align to TRBD2. J lost 15 bases, V lost 1 base, and 10 bases had no gene match. This CDR3 has 14 amino acids. CDR1 is SGHTA and CDR2 is FQGNSA in the germline V gene. CDR3 region: CASSLVFGTSFGFF. The CDR3, as DNA: TGTGCCAGCAGCTTAGTATTTGGGACTAGCTTCGGGTTCTTC.

This CDR3 reads CASSTGTSGGGEQYF. The CDR3 DNA follows: TGTGCCAGCAGCACAGGGACTAGCGGGGGGGGCGAGCAGTACTTC. The J gene is TRBJ2-7, the V gene TRBV7-2; 16 bases are a match to TRBD2. The CDR3 has 15 amino acids. The germline V gene encodes CDR1 SGHTA and CDR2 FQGNSA. Germline trimming cut 5 bases from V and 6 bases from J; bases unmatched to any gene: 4.

This clonotype was recorded at least ten times. V and J are TRBV7-2 and TRBJ1-1; D is possibly TRBD1 (5 bases). Germline lookup yields CDR1 SGHTA and CDR2 FQGNSA. V shed 1 base and J shed 1 base, with 13 bases lying between them. The CDR3 is 16 residues long. The CDR3: CASSLERGSGNTEAFF. Written as DNA, the CDR3 is TGTGCCAGCAGCTTAGAGCGGGGGTCGGGGAACACTGAAGCTTTCTTT.

Of note for this clonotype: The germline gene is not matched at one end of the junction; a read error may be the cause. The chain uses TRBV7-6 and TRBJ2-7; 9 bases map to TRBD1. CDR1 is SGHVS and CDR2 is FNYEAQ in the germline V gene. The CDR3 runs to 13 residues. The CDR3 DNA follows: TGTGCCAACAGCTGGGACAGGGATCGCGAGCAGTACTTC. Translating gives CANSWDRDREQYF.

This chain connects TRBV2 to TRBJ2-6; 7 bases match TRBD1. The J segment lost 2 bases and the V segment lost 2 bases, leaving 3 bases of the junction unmatched. Germline assignment: CDR1 SNHLY and CDR2 FYNNEI. The length of the CDR3 is 16 residues. The CDR3 nucleotides read TGTGCCAGCAGTGAAAGGCAGGGGGCTGGGGCCAACGTCCTGACTTTC. Protein sequence: CASSERQGAGANVLTF.

The V and J genes are TRBV29-1 and TRBJ2-3, with D perhaps matching TRBD2 (5 bases). CDR1 SQVTM and CDR2 ANQGSEA come from the germline V gene. The CDR3 covers 13 residues. The V gene lost 4 bases and the J gene lost 4 bases, with 12 bases spanning the gap. CDR3 coding DNA: TGCAGCGTTGGCGGGTTTTTGCCAGATACGCAGTATTTT. It codes for CSVGGFLPDTQYF.

The chain links TRBV7-2 to TRBJ2-5; D gene unclear. Trimming shortened V by 2 bases and J by 2 bases, and 12 bases separated the two germline ends. The CDR3 has 15 amino acids. CDR1 is SGHTA, CDR2 FQGNSA, per germline. The CDR3 DNA sequence: TGTGCCAGCAGCTTAATACCGGTTTTACAAGAGACCCAGTACTTC. It yields the protein CASSLIPVLQETQYF.

The chain is built from TRBV20-1 and TRBJ2-3, with a tentative D call TRBD1 (5 bases). CDR1 DFQATT and CDR2 SNEGSKA come from the germline V gene (reference sequence). Trimming took 6 bases from V and 0 from J, leaving 16 bases between them. This CDR3 contains 15 residues. The CDR3 DNA reads TGCAGTGCCAGGGTTGTTAGCACGAGCACAGATACGCAGTATTTT. This gives the protein CSARVVSTSTDTQYF.

In this sample, this clonotype turned up many times. This chain links TRBV12-5 with TRBJ2-3; 8 bases are shared with TRBD1. Germline V gives CDR1 LGHNT, CDR2 FRNRAP. The CDR3 sequence is 15 residues long. Trimming at V came to 3 bases and at J to 2 bases, leaving 4 bases not matched to a gene. CDR3 in amino acids: CASGLPGQDTDTQYF. Written as DNA, the CDR3 is TGTGCTAGTGGTTTACCGGGACAGGACACAGATACGCAGTATTTT.

Many counts were recorded for this clonotype. This chain uses TRBV15 with TRBJ2-1; D remains ambiguous. V shed 0 bases and J shed 10 bases, with 7 bases lying between them. The CDR3 contains 12 residues. Germline V gene sequence: CDR1 LNHNV, CDR2 YYDKDF (reference sequence). CDR3 amino acids: CATSRDDGEQFF. The CDR3 DNA is TGTGCCACCAGCAGAGATGACGGCGAGCAGTTCTTC.

This clonotype was counted only a few times. V usage is TRBV14 and J usage is TRBJ2-7, with TRBD1 identical over 10 bases. The V and J ends lost 0 bases and 2 bases, in that order; junction bases with no gene match: 7. The V gene's germline CDR1 is SGHDN and CDR2 FVKESK. The CDR3 extends over 17 amino acids. The CDR3: CASSQDLGTGVTYEQYF. As DNA, the CDR3 is TGTGCCAGCAGCCAAGATCTCGGGACAGGGGTAACCTACGAGCAGTACTTC.

The rearrangement joins TRBV13 to TRBJ2-5; D may be TRBD2 (7 bases). The length of the CDR3 is 15 residues. Per the germline V gene, CDR1 is PRHDT and CDR2 is FYEKMQ (reference sequence). Trimming removed 8 bases at V and 1 base at J, with 17 bases between. This CDR3 is CASSAGAGGQETQYF. CDR3 DNA: TGTGCCAGCTCGGCGGGGGCTGGGGGCCAAGAGACCCAGTACTTC.